This T cell receptor beta chain was recovered during a study of blood T cell repertoires in COVID-19. Germline V gives CDR1 SGHRS, CDR2 YFSETQ. The CDR3 has 13 amino acids. V shed 4 bases and J 1 base; nucleotides not matched to a gene: 1. Libraries were prepared by immunoSEQ multiplex PCR; TCRdb keeps only in-frame clonotypes and omits some of them. The profile shows about 200,000 clones, around four fifths of them singletons. This chain links TRBV5-1 with TRBJ1-2; the match to TRBD1 covers 7 bases. Specimen: peripheral blood. The TCR was taken from a man aged 55 to 70 with COVID-19, enrolled during active disease. This chain's CDR3 is CASSDRVNYGYTF. The CDR3 DNA follows: TGCGCCAGCAGCGACAGGGTTAACTATGGCTACACCTTC.